These 22 T cell receptor beta chains came from one sample sequenced in a study of shared clonotypes between healthy human individuals. Only in-frame clones appear in the TCRdb table, and some are missing; sequencing was by immunoSEQ multiplex PCR. In the table there are 2 million to 2.5 million clones, 85% to 95% of which are singletons. Sequences were obtained from naive CD4+ T cells from PBMCs. Subset in this sample: CD45RA+ positively selected. These receptors were obtained from a man aged 18 to 29 in good health. Some clones in this sample may be carry-over from other donors' samples.

The chain combines TRBV7-2 with TRBJ2-7; no reliable D call. The V end lost 3 bases, the J end lost 7 bases, and 13 bases lay between the germline ends. The germline gives CDR1 SGHTA, CDR2 FQGNSA. The CDR3 consists of 13 residues. The CDR3 region is CASSFRSPEEQYF. The DNA for the CDR3 is TGTGCCAGCAGCTTCCGGTCTCCGGAGGAGCAGTACTTC.

The gene calls are TRBV11-2 and TRBJ2-3; 7 nucleotides match TRBD2. The CDR3 totals 17 residues. CDR1 is SGHAT, CDR2 FQNNGV, per germline. V was pared by 4 bases and J by 0 bases, with 10 bases of the junction left unmatched. The CDR3 loop reads CASSSIRDYTSTDTQYF. As DNA, the CDR3 is TGTGCCAGCAGCTCCATCCGGGACTATACTAGCACAGATACGCAGTATTTT.

V is TRBV7-9 and J is TRBJ2-3; D remains ambiguous. The CDR3 runs to 12 residues. Between the trimmed V and J ends, which lost 6 bases and 6 bases, there was a span of 10 bases. Germline V lookup: CDR1 SEHNR, CDR2 FQNEAQ (reference sequence). Here the CDR3 DNA reads TGTGCCAGCAGTGACTCGTCCGATACGCAGTATTTT. It codes for CASSDSSDTQYF.

V gene TRBV5-1 combines with J gene TRBJ2-5; 7 bases line up with TRBD1. The junction had 7 bases not matched to a gene; V was cut back by 0 bases and J by 5 bases. Germline values: CDR1 SGHRS, CDR2 YFSETQ. CDR3 length equals 15 residues. The CDR3 bases are TGCGCCAGCAGCTTGGGATTCGCCAGGGGGGAGACCCAGTACTTC. Translating it yields CASSLGFARGETQYF. Full variable domain (rest looked up from reference TRBV5-1 and TRBJ2-5): KAGVTQTPRYLIKTRGQQVTLSCSPISGHRSVSWYQQTPGQGLQFLFEYFSETQRNKGNFPGRFSGRQFSNSRSEMNVSTLELGDSALYLCASSLGFARGETQYFGPGTRLLVL.

This chain uses TRBV7-9 with TRBJ1-1; perhaps TRBD1 as D (6 bases). Germline V gene lookup returns CDR1 SEHNR and CDR2 FQNEAQ (reference sequence). V dropped 5 bases and J dropped 4 bases, with 14 bases sitting between them. The CDR3 consists of 14 residues. In nucleotides, the CDR3 is TGTGCCAGCAGCCCTCAACAGGGACCCACTGAAGCTTTCTTT. Its translation is CASSPQQGPTEAFF.

As regards this clone: The sample holds other DNA sequences that translate to the same CDR3. This sequence joins TRBV18 and TRBJ2-3; possible D gene TRBD2, 6 bases. V was cut by 6 bases and J by 0 bases, with 7 bases left in between. This CDR3 spans 13 amino acids. Germline CDR1 and CDR2: KGHSH and LQKENI. The CDR3 region has the DNA TGTGCCAGCTCGCGGGACAGCACAGATACGCAGTATTTT. This codes for CASSRDSTDTQYF.

The chain uses TRBV11-2 and TRBJ2-7, with TRBD1 as a possible D gene (6 bases). The CDR3 consists of 13 residues. CDR1 and CDR2 (germline): SGHAT, FQNNGV. The V end was cut by 5 bases, the J end by 6 bases, with 14 bases between. CDR3 in amino acids: CASSHGVRGEQYF. The CDR3 DNA is TGTGCCAGCAGCCACGGGGTCAGGGGCGAGCAGTACTTC.

The genes are TRBV30 and TRBJ2-2; perhaps TRBD1 as D (6 bases). The V end lost 8 bases, the J end lost 0 bases, and 13 bases lay between the germline ends. The CDR3 runs to 14 residues. Germline V CDR1 and CDR2: GTSNPN, SVGIG (reference sequence). The CDR3 protein is CALSRGPNTGELFF. The DNA for the CDR3 is TGTGCCCTGAGCAGGGGCCCGAACACCGGGGAGCTGTTTTTT.

V and J are TRBV19 and TRBJ2-2; D may match TRBD1 or TRBD2 (5 bases each). CDR1 LNHDA and CDR2 SQIVND come from the germline V gene (reference sequence). With 6 bases removed from V and 8 bases from J, the gap between germline ends came to 22 bases. The CDR3 runs 16 residues. CDR3 sequence: CASSLPRGNSLGELFF. Written as DNA, the CDR3 is TGTGCCAGTAGCCTACCCCGGGGCAACTCTTTGGGGGAGCTGTTTTTT.

The chain links TRBV11-3 to TRBJ2-3; possible D gene TRBD2, 5 bases. CDR1 and CDR2 from the germline V gene are SGHNT and YENEEA. V gave up 8 bases and J gave up 1 base, with 19 bases separating them. The CDR3 runs 16 residues. CDR3 residues: CASGEGEGLGTDTQYF. Here the CDR3 DNA reads TGTGCCAGCGGTGAGGGAGAGGGTCTAGGCACAGATACGCAGTATTTT.

The gene calls are TRBV5-1 and TRBJ1-2; no reliable D call. Trimming took 0 bases from V and 7 from J, leaving 13 bases between them. Per germline, CDR1 SGHRS and CDR2 YFSETQ. The CDR3 has 14 amino acids. CDR3 in DNA: TGCGCCAGCAGCTTGGATTCATCCCTCGGTGGCTACACCTTC. This translates into CASSLDSSLGGYTF.

Worth noting for this clone: This specimen includes other DNA sequences encoding the same CDR3. The chain joins TRBV2 to TRBJ2-1; D is unclear. The CDR3 loop spans 11 amino acids. Germline V gives CDR1 SNHLY, CDR2 FYNNEI. Trimming pared 6 bases from V and 4 bases from J, leaving 4 bases between. CDR3 region: CASRLYNEQFF. The CDR3 region has the DNA TGTGCCAGCAGACTGTACAATGAGCAGTTCTTC.

The V gene is TRBV2, the J gene TRBJ2-5; D gene ambiguous. Germline CDR1 and CDR2: SNHLY and FYNNEI. This CDR3 has 13 residues. Trimming removed 6 bases at V and 4 bases at J, with 12 bases between. The CDR3 spells CASSPKPGETQYF. The CDR3 nucleotides are TGTGCCAGCAGCCCAAAGCCCGGAGAGACCCAGTACTTC. Full variable domain (rest looked up from reference TRBV2 and TRBJ2-5): EPEVTQTPSHQVTQMGQEVILRCVPISNHLYFYWYRQILGQKVEFLVSFYNNEISEKSEIFDDQFSVERPDGSNFTLKIRSTKLEDSAMYFCASSPKPGETQYFGPGTRLLVL.

The V gene is TRBV28, the J gene TRBJ2-5, with D unclear. The J call may be wrong; the DNA end is better matched by TRBJ2-7. The CDR3 runs 12 residues. Germline-derived CDR1 and CDR2 are MDHEN and SYDVKM. The CDR3 DNA is TGTGCCAGCAGGGAGAAGTACTACGAGCAGTACTTC. Amino acid sequence: CASREKYYEQYF.

This chain links TRBV28 with TRBJ1-4; 9 positions agree with TRBD1. CDR1 is MDHEN and CDR2 is SYDVKM in the germline V gene. The V segment lost 5 bases and the J segment 8 bases; nucleotides outside the gene matches: 9. CDR3 size: 15 residues. This chain's CDR3 is CASSPPGQGSEKLFF. DNA for the CDR3: TGTGCCAGCAGTCCCCCGGGACAGGGAAGCGAAAAACTGTTTTTT.

The CDR3 sequence: CASSSGVLQGTDTQYF. In DNA, the CDR3 is TGCGCCAGCAGCTCGGGGGTATTACAGGGCACAGATACGCAGTATTTT. The chain couples TRBV5-1 to TRBJ2-3; TRBD2 might be the D (6 bases). This CDR3 spans 16 amino acids. The germline gives CDR1 SGHRS, CDR2 YFSETQ. V was pared by 3 bases and J by 1 base, with 15 bases between.

The J gene is TRBJ2-5, the V gene TRBV19; 7 positions agree with TRBD1. Trimming at V came to 4 bases and at J to 2 bases, leaving 4 bases not matched to a gene. This CDR3 region has 14 residues. Germline lookup yields CDR1 LNHDA and CDR2 SQIVND (reference sequence). The CDR3 spells CASSKGDSQETQYF. CDR3 in DNA: TGTGCCAGTAGTAAAGGGGACAGTCAAGAGACCCAGTACTTC.

The rearrangement joins TRBV7-3 to TRBJ2-1, with D possibly TRBD2 on 6 matching bases. V lost 1 base and J lost 8, with 15 bases in between. The CDR3 length is 15 residues. In germline, CDR1 is SGHTA, CDR2 FQGTGA. The CDR3: CASSLSPGVNHEQFF. CDR3 sequence (DNA): TGTGCCAGCAGCTTAAGTCCGGGAGTGAACCATGAGCAGTTCTTC.

The chain uses TRBV7-9 and TRBJ1-1, with 9 bases aligning to TRBD1. Germline assignment: CDR1 SEHNR and CDR2 FQNEAQ (reference sequence). The CDR3 is made up of 18 amino acids. The trim removed 3 bases at V and 0 bases at J, leaving 11 bases unmatched. The CDR3 region has the DNA TGTGCCAGCAGCTTCCCCCCGGGACAGGGAGTTATGAACACTGAAGCTTTCTTT. Translation: CASSFPPGQGVMNTEAFF.

This chain connects TRBV4-3 to TRBJ2-7, with D unclear. In germline, CDR1 is LGHNA, CDR2 YSLEER. CDR3 length equals 12 residues. Trimming removed 0 bases at V and 8 bases at J, with 8 bases between. The CDR3 coding sequence is TGCGCCAGCAGCCAAGATTTGGGGAAGCAGTACTTC. This sequence encodes CASSQDLGKQYF.

This clone was seen a handful of times. Other DNA sequences in the same sample also yield this CDR3. J is TRBJ2-5 and V is TRBV18; no firm D call. V lost 2 bases and J lost 5, with 6 bases in between. The CDR3 runs 12 residues. The germline V gene has CDR1 KGHSH and CDR2 LQKENI. The CDR3 here is CASSPNRETQYF. CDR3 coding DNA: TGTGCCAGCTCACCAAATAGGGAGACCCAGTACTTC.

This clone was found once. The chain joins TRBV28 to TRBJ2-7; D may be TRBD2 (5 bases). Trimming took 6 bases from V and 2 from J, leaving 11 bases between them. This CDR3 spans 13 amino acids. CDR1 is MDHEN, CDR2 SYDVKM, per germline. CDR3 residues: CASSVTGTYEQYF. The CDR3 coding sequence is TGTGCCAGCAGCGTAACCGGGACCTACGAGCAGTACTTC.